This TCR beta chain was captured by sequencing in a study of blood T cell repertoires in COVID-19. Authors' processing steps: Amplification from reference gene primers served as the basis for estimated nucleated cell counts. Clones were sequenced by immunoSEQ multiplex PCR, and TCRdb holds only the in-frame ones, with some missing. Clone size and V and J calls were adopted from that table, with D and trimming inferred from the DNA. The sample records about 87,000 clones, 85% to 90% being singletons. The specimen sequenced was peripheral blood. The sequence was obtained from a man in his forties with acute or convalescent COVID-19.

The CDR3 sequence: CASSPTGQGDYGYTF. In nucleotides, the CDR3 is TGTGCCAGCAGCCCGACCGGACAGGGCGACTATGGCTACACCTTC. The chain couples TRBV9 to TRBJ1-2, with TRBD1 matching 8 bases. From germline, CDR1 is SGDLS and CDR2 YYNGEE. V dropped 4 bases and J dropped 3; count of bases not matched to a gene: 8. The CDR3 spans 15 residues.